A single sample is the source of the 7 T cell receptor beta chains below, sequenced in a study of identical twins. TCRdb redid the calling of the 5' RACE reads with MiXCR, one entry per CDR3 protein. The data contain approximately 280,000 distinct CDR3 sequences, under 9% of them seen just once; the ten biggest clones take up roughly 2%. These same data were also listed under a study on yellow fever vaccine responses in identical twins.

Sequenced sample: memory (CD45RO+) T cells sorted from blood. Receptor source: a woman between 18 and 30 years old in good health.

This clonotype was counted a few times. V is TRBV29-1 and J is TRBJ1-1; 10 bases are a match to TRBD1. CDR1 is SQVTM and CDR2 is ANQGSEA in the germline V gene. This CDR3 is built from 14 residues. Trimming at V came to 8 bases and at J to 4 bases, leaving 10 bases not matched to a gene. CDR3 DNA sequence: TGCAGCCCTTGGGGACAGGGGAAATCCACTGAAGCTTTCTTT. Translation: CSPWGQGKSTEAFF.

This clonotype was recorded many times. This rearrangement joins TRBV27 to TRBJ2-1, with TRBD2 as a possible D gene (7 bases). Trimming shortened V by 8 bases and J by 8 bases, and 22 bases separated the two germline ends. CDR1 and CDR2 from the germline V gene are MNHEY and SMNVEV (reference sequence). The CDR3 has 15 amino acids. CDR3 sequence: CASSAARGANDEQFF. The CDR3 nucleotides read TGTGCCAGCTCCGCCGCCCGGGGGGCGAATGATGAGCAGTTCTTC.

The rearrangement joins TRBV19 to TRBJ1-1; no firm D call. CDR1 LNHDA and CDR2 SQIVND come from the germline V gene (reference sequence). V lost 7 bases, J lost 3 bases, and 12 bases lay in between. The CDR3 contains 13 residues. The CDR3 sequence: CASMGWADTEAFF. The CDR3 DNA reads TGTGCCAGTATGGGTTGGGCAGACACTGAAGCTTTCTTT.

The chain couples TRBV19 to TRBJ2-7; D gene unclear. This CDR3 comprises 12 residues. Between the trimmed V and J ends, which lost 5 bases and 4 bases, there was a span of 9 bases. Germline assignment: CDR1 LNHDA and CDR2 SQIVND (reference sequence). In DNA form, the CDR3 reads TGTGCCAGTAGTTCCCACCGTTACGAGCAGTACTTC. Amino acid sequence: CASSSHRYEQYF. The whole variable domain, remainder taken from reference TRBV19 and TRBJ2-7, is DGGITQSPKYLFRKEGQNVTLSCEQNLNHDAMYWYRQDPGQGLRLIYYSQIVNDFQKGDIAEGYSVSREKKESFPLTVTSAQKNPTAFYLCASSSHRYEQYFGPGTRLTVT.

This clonotype was seen a few times. The gene calls are TRBV19 and TRBJ2-2; D remains ambiguous. This CDR3 is built from 14 residues. V lost 4 bases and J 5 bases, leaving 11 bases between the germline ends. CDR1 and CDR2 from the germline V gene are LNHDA and SQIVND (reference sequence). CDR3 DNA sequence: TGTGCCAGTAGTAGGACCGACCTAACCGGGGAGCTGTTTTTT. Protein sequence: CASSRTDLTGELFF. The full variable domain, rest sourced from reference TRBV19 and TRBJ2-2, is DGGITQSPKYLFRKEGQNVTLSCEQNLNHDAMYWYRQDPGQGLRLIYYSQIVNDFQKGDIAEGYSVSREKKESFPLTVTSAQKNPTAFYLCASSRTDLTGELFFGEGSRLTVL.

The chain has TRBV5-1 and TRBJ2-5; the match to TRBD2 covers 8 bases. This CDR3 region has 15 residues. With 0 bases clipped from V and 2 bases from J, the junction kept 3 bases outside the gene matches. CDR1 and CDR2 from the germline V gene are SGHRS and YFSETQ. This CDR3 is CASSLAGGQQETQYF. The CDR3 nucleotides read TGCGCCAGCAGCTTGGCGGGGGGGCAGCAAGAGACCCAGTACTTC.

This clonotype was picked up a small number of times. This chain uses TRBV6-1 with TRBJ1-5; weak D call: TRBD1 (5 bases). Trimming shortened V by 0 bases and J by 0 bases, and 9 bases separated the two germline ends. This CDR3 is built from 16 residues. The germline V gene encodes CDR1 MNHNS and CDR2 SASEGT. The CDR3 loop reads CASSEASGDSNQPQHF. The CDR3 bases are TGTGCCAGCAGTGAAGCGTCGGGGGATAGCAATCAGCCCCAGCATTTT.